Sequencing of this TCR beta chain was carried out in a study of cytomegalovirus exposure and HLA in healthy donors. The PCR had 60 Vbeta and 13 Jbeta primers. Authors' data handling: Counted up in a later analysis, unique TCR beta chains came to approximately 83 million, with around 9.9 million shared. The protocol was immunoSEQ multiplex PCR, while the TCRdb copy is restricted to in-frame clones and leaves out a portion. The V and J calls and clone size were taken over from that table, and D and trimming were inferred from the DNA. The sample has under 250,000 clones; approximately 82% are singletons. CDR3 length equals 11 residues. Per germline, CDR1 SQVTM and CDR2 ANQGSEA. The V segment lost 4 bases and the J segment 11 bases; nucleotides outside the gene matches: 3.

V is TRBV29-1 and J is TRBJ2-1; TRBD2 matches at 9 bases. The sequence was obtained from a male donor in good health and CMV-seronegative. Sample: PBMCs. CDR3 nucleotide sequence: TGCAGCGTTGGGACTAGCGAACAGCAGTTCTTC. It specifies CSVGTSEQQFF.